This T cell receptor beta chain came from a study of OX40 agonist ivuxolimab in advanced cancers. Germline CDR1 is ENHRY and CDR2 is SYGVKD. The CDR3 covers 14 residues. The V and J ends lost 7 bases and 0 bases respectively, with 11 bases between them. Here immunoSEQ multiplex PCR was the method, and the copy in TCRdb shows in-frame clones only, minus some. This table has under 85,000 clones, about 88% appearing once. The rearrangement joins TRBV10-3 to TRBJ2-3, with a tentative D call TRBD2 (5 bases). The sample consisted of CD4+ or CD8+ T cells sorted from blood, taken in a trial of the OX40 agonist ivuxolimab. The sequence derives from an adult with an advanced solid tumor such as melanoma, head and neck, liver or kidney cancer. The CDR3 region has the DNA TGTGCCATCACCAACCCGGGGAGCACAGATACGCAGTATTTT. Its protein is CAITNPGSTDTQYF.